These T cell receptor beta chains were read from a single sample in a study of T-cell memory formation after mild COVID-19. TCRdb fed the 5' RACE reads into MiXCR, producing one record per CDR3 protein. The sample lists about 55,000 distinct CDR3 sequences, 28% occurring once. Sequenced input: PBMCs or a T cell subset sorted from them (not recorded which). The receptors stem from a man in his late teens or twenties who had mild COVID-19 (a few samples of this study predate the infection). Cell type and time point are not known. Both conserved end residues are part of each CDR3. D genes are given only for firm matches. Size is omitted from some rows. Given values are once, few, many or a class for expanded clones.

>TRBJ1-1|NA|TRBD1|TRBV6-2/TRBV6-3
TGTGCCAGCAGCATGACAGGGGTCACTGAAGCTTTCTTT
CASSMTGVTEAFF
>TRBJ2-2|few|NA|TRBV2
TGTGCCAGTACTTCTAGGGACACCGGGGAGCTGTTTTTT
CASTSRDTGELFF
>TRBJ1-2|NA|NA|TRBV18
TGTGCCAGCTCGTCGACCCGGTGGGTAGGCTATGGCTACACCTTC
CASSSTRWVGYGYTF
>TRBJ1-1|few|NA|TRBV3-1
TGTGCCAGCAGCCAAGAGCACACTGAAGCTTTCTTT
CASSQEHTEAFF
>TRBJ2-5|NA|NA|TRBV29-1
TGCAGCGTTGTTGGGGGCACGAGTGGAGAGACCCAGTACTTC
CSVVGGTSGETQYF
>TRBJ2-1|NA|TRBD2|TRBV27
TGTGCCAGCAGTCCCTGGGGACTAGGTGGCAATGAGCAGTTCTTC
CASSPWGLGGNEQFF
>TRBJ2-1|NA|TRBD2|TRBV24-1
TGTGCCACCAGTGACTCGGGACGGATAGCGGGGGGCCCCTACAATGAGCAGTTCTTC
CATSDSGRIAGGPYNEQFF
>TRBJ1-5|few|NA|TRBV7-9
TGTGCCAGCACCAACACGCGACTTAGCAATCAGCCCCAGCATTTT
CASTNTRLSNQPQHF
>TRBJ1-6|NA|NA|TRBV4-2
TGTGCGGCGGGTCGGGATTCACCCCTCCACTTT
CAAGRDSPLHF
>TRBJ2-1|few|TRBD1|TRBV4-3
TGCGCCAGCAGCGCCAGTTGGGGGACAGGGGTAGATGAGCAGTTCTTC
CASSASWGTGVDEQFF
>TRBJ1-1|few|NA|TRBV12-3/TRBV12-4
TGTGCCAGCAGCTTCGGACAGCCTTACGAAGCTTTCTTT
CASSFGQPYEAFF
>TRBJ2-3|few|TRBD1|TRBV4-1
TGCGCCAGCAGCCAAATTTCAGGGGGCAGGGTATTTGATACGCAGTATTTT
CASSQISGGRVFDTQYF
>TRBJ2-5|NA|NA|TRBV6-5
TGTGCCAGCAGTCCACAGCCAGGGGAGACAGAGACCCAGTACTTC
CASSPQPGETETQYF
>TRBJ2-5|NA|NA|TRBV4-1
TGCGCCAGCAGCCAAGATCTAGGACAGAGAGGGACCCAGTACTTC
CASSQDLGQRGTQYF
>TRBJ2-3|NA|TRBD2|TRBV2
TGTGCCAGCAGTGAAGGATGGACCGGGGGGGCCGCAGATACGCAGTATTTT
CASSEGWTGGAADTQYF
>TRBJ2-5|NA|NA|TRBV5-4
TGTGCCAGCAGCTTGGGGTCCTATGCCCTTCAAGAGACCCAGTACTTC
CASSLGSYALQETQYF
>TRBJ2-5|NA|NA|TRBV19
TGTGCCAGTAGTATGACGGTTATCCAAGAGACCCAGTACTTC
CASSMTVIQETQYF
>TRBJ2-1|few|NA|TRBV7-9
TGTGCCAGCAGCTCCCCTGGACGGGAAGGAAGTAATGAGCAGTTCTTC
CASSSPGREGSNEQFF
>TRBJ2-1|NA|NA|TRBV12-3/TRBV12-4
TGTGCCAGCAGCCCACTGAGGGGGGGGCGATCTGAGCAGTTCTTC
CASSPLRGGRSEQFF
>TRBJ2-3|NA|NA|TRBV27
TGTGCCAGCAGTTTATCGGGGGGGGCTATGGATACGCAGTATTTT
CASSLSGGAMDTQYF
>TRBJ2-7|NA|NA|TRBV12-3/TRBV12-4
TGTGCCAGCAGTTCCGGGTCCTACGAGCAGTACTTC
CASSSGSYEQYF
>TRBJ2-7|NA|NA|TRBV7-2
TGTGACAGCAGCTTAAGGCTGGGCCGATACGAGCAGTACTTC
CDSSLRLGRYEQYF
>TRBJ2-2|many|NA|TRBV13
TGTGCCAGCAGCTTCATGGGCGGGGAGCTGTTTTTT
CASSFMGGELFF
>TRBJ1-1|NA|TRBD1|TRBV7-9
TGTGCCAGCAGGGAACAGGGGGCGGCGGTGAACACTGAAGCTTTCTTT
CASREQGAAVNTEAFF
>TRBJ1-6|few|TRBD1|TRBV20-1
TGCAGTGCTAGACCGGACAGGGGATATTCACCCCTCCACTTT
CSARPDRGYSPLHF
>TRBJ2-7|few|NA|TRBV2
TGTGCCAGCAGAGTTTACAGGGCTGCTGGTGGGGAGCAGTACTTC
CASRVYRAAGGEQYF
>TRBJ2-5|NA|NA|TRBV20-1
TGCAGTGCCGGACTGATCCAAGAGACCCAGTACTTC
CSAGLIQETQYF
>TRBJ2-7|NA|NA|TRBV4-3
TGCGCCAGCAGCCCAGGGGGGGCTAGAGAGCAGTACTTC
CASSPGGAREQYF
>TRBJ1-5|NA|NA|TRBV4-2
TGTGCAAGCAGCCAAGATCCCCAGGGCACTTATAGCAATCAGCCCCAGCATTTT
CASSQDPQGTYSNQPQHF
>TRBJ2-3|NA|NA|TRBV29-1
TGCAGCCTGAGGCGGGGCCTTAGCACAGATACGCAGTATTTT
CSLRRGLSTDTQYF
>TRBJ1-1|NA|NA|TRBV9
TGTGCCAGCAGCCAGAGTGGGTTGAACACTGAAGCTTTCTTT
CASSQSGLNTEAFF
>TRBJ2-3|once|NA|TRBV20-1
TGCAGTGCTAGAGACTACCTGTCCACAGATACGCAGTATTTT
CSARDYLSTDTQYF
>TRBJ2-3|few|TRBD2|TRBV9
TGTGCCAGCAGCGTAATAGCGGGGGCGGCAGATACGCAGTATTTT
CASSVIAGAADTQYF
>TRBJ2-1|few|NA|TRBV5-1
TGCGCCAGCAGCTTGGATGATAGGCCCAGGGGGCAGTTCTTC
CASSLDDRPRGQFF
>TRBJ2-3|few|TRBD2|TRBV6-2/TRBV6-3
TGTGCCAGCAGACCCTTGCGGGGGGGCGAAGATACGCAGTATTTT
CASRPLRGGEDTQYF
>TRBJ2-3|NA|TRBD2|TRBV12-3/TRBV12-4
TGTGCCAGCAGGCCCGGGACTAGAACCACAGATACGCAGTATTTT
CASRPGTRTTDTQYF
>TRBJ2-5|NA|NA|TRBV18
TGTGCCAGCTCACCCTGGGGTTTACAAGAGACCCAGTACTTC
CASSPWGLQETQYF
>TRBJ1-5|NA|NA|TRBV6-6
TGTGCCAGCACCCTTAGACCCGACAAGGCGAGTCAGCCCCAGCATTTT
CASTLRPDKASQPQHF
>TRBJ2-7|many|NA|TRBV7-6
TGTGCCAGCAGCTTAGCACAACAGGAGTCCTACGAGCAGTACTTC
CASSLAQQESYEQYF
>TRBJ1-5|few|NA|TRBV4-3
TGCGCCAGCAGCCAAGAATGGCACAGCAATCAGCCCCAGCATTTT
CASSQEWHSNQPQHF
>TRBJ2-7|NA|NA|TRBV6-5
TGTGCCAGCAGTTACGGGCTGGTTTACGAGCAGTACTTC
CASSYGLVYEQYF
>TRBJ2-2|NA|NA|TRBV29-1
TGCAGCGCCAGACAGCCGAACACCGGGGAGCTGTTTTTT
CSARQPNTGELFF
>TRBJ2-1|few|NA|TRBV4-1
TGCGCCAGCGGCTATGGCAGTTATGAGCAGTTCTTC
CASGYGSYEQFF
>TRBJ1-5|many|TRBD1|TRBV5-6
TGTGCCAGCAGCATGGGACAGATTAGCAATCAGCCCCAGCATTTT
CASSMGQISNQPQHF
>TRBJ2-1|few|NA|TRBV12-3/TRBV12-4
TGTGCCAGCAGGATAGGAAGTCATGAGCAGTTCTTC
CASRIGSHEQFF
>TRBJ2-5|few|NA|TRBV6-5
TGTGCCAGCCAGGCGGCAGGGGAGGGAGTAGAGACCCAGTACTTC
CASQAAGEGVETQYF
>TRBJ2-3|many|TRBD2|TRBV3-1
TGTGCCAGCAGCCAAGATCTAGCGGGGGGCCACACAGATACGCAGTATTTT
CASSQDLAGGHTDTQYF
>TRBJ2-3|few|TRBD1|TRBV5-1
TGCGCCAGCAGTAACCGACAGGGGGCGACCCACACAGATACGCAGTATTTT
CASSNRQGATHTDTQYF
>TRBJ2-7|NA|NA|TRBV4-1
TGCGCCAGCAGCCCCAAACGGGTGGGCGAGCAGTACTTC
CASSPKRVGEQYF